Listed here are 29 T cell receptor beta chains from one sample, sequenced in a study of identifying expanded T cells in peripheral blood. Clones were read by immunoSEQ multiplex PCR, and TCRdb kept only the in-frame ones, dropping some. The sample lists about 50,000 clones; approximately 80% were seen once. The sequencing sample was made of blood. Source of these receptors: a person between 18 and 75 years old in good health.

V usage is TRBV7-9 and J usage is TRBJ2-1; perhaps TRBD2 as D (6 bases). V lost 3 bases, J lost 7 bases, and 13 bases lay in between. This CDR3 spans 14 amino acids. CDR1 is SEHNR, CDR2 FQNEAQ, per germline (reference sequence). CDR3 bases: TGTGCCAGCAGCTTCGGGACTCCCGGGAATGAGCAGTTCTTC. It codes for CASSFGTPGNEQFF. The variable domain in full, completed from reference TRBV7-9 and TRBJ2-1, reads DTGVSQNPRHKITKRGQNVTFRCDPISEHNRLYWYRQTLGQGPEFLTYFQNEAQLEKSRLLSDRFSAERPKGSFSTLEIQRTEQGDSAMYLCASSFGTPGNEQFFGPGTRLTVL.

The J gene is TRBJ2-5, the V gene TRBV11-3, with 11 bases that match TRBD2. V lost 4 bases and J lost 4; bases outside the gene matches: 2. This CDR3 is 14 amino acids long. Germline V gives CDR1 SGHNT, CDR2 YENEEA. The CDR3 DNA sequence: TGTGCCAGCAGCTCGACTAGCGGGGCAGAGACCCAGTACTTC. Its translation is CASSSTSGAETQYF. The full variable domain, rest sourced from reference TRBV11-3 and TRBJ2-5, is EAGVVQSPRYKIIEKKQPVAFWCNPISGHNTLYWYLQNLGQGPELLIRYENEEAVDDSQLPKDRFSAERLKGVDSTLKIQPAELGDSAVYLCASSSTSGAETQYFGPGTRLLVL.

The V and J genes are TRBV29-1 and TRBJ2-2; tentatively, D is TRBD1 (7 bases). The CDR3 loop spans 14 amino acids. Germline V lookup: CDR1 SQVTM, CDR2 ANQGSEA. Trimming took off 6 bases at V and 3 bases at J, with 14 bases between the two ends. The chain's CDR3 is CSVRGLADTGELFF. CDR3 coding DNA: TGCAGCGTCAGGGGGTTAGCGGACACCGGGGAGCTGTTTTTT.

This rearrangement joins TRBV6-4 to TRBJ2-2; TRBD1 agrees at 8 bases. In germline, CDR1 is MRHNA, CDR2 SNTAGT. This CDR3 has 14 residues. J gave up 7 bases and V 7 bases, and 8 bases lay outside the gene matches. DNA of the CDR3: TGTGCCAGCAAGCCGGACAGGGCTGACGGGGAGCTGTTTTTT. Encoded protein: CASKPDRADGELFF.

A few counts support this clone. This sequence joins TRBV9 and TRBJ2-1; D remains ambiguous. The CDR3 covers 11 residues. The germline gives CDR1 SGDLS, CDR2 YYNGEE. With 0 bases removed from V and 10 bases from J, the gap between germline ends came to 5 bases. The DNA of the CDR3 is TGTGCCAGCAGCGTAGGGCGGGAGCAGTTCTTC. It encodes CASSVGREQFF.

The rearrangement links TRBV5-1 to TRBJ2-3, with no clear D. Trimming took off 0 bases at V and 4 bases at J, with 9 bases between the two ends. The germline V gene has CDR1 SGHRS and CDR2 YFSETQ. This CDR3 is 14 amino acids long. The CDR3 here is CASSLVLSADTQYF. CDR3 nucleotide sequence: TGCGCCAGCAGCTTGGTACTTTCAGCAGATACGCAGTATTTT.

The chain uses TRBV5-8 and TRBJ1-3; no reliable D call. Germline V lookup: CDR1 SGHTS, CDR2 YDEGEE. V dropped 0 bases and J dropped 6 bases, with 13 bases sitting between them. The CDR3 is 15 residues long. The chain's CDR3 is CASSLGVGWENTIYF. The CDR3 DNA reads as TGTGCCAGCAGCTTGGGAGTTGGCTGGGAAAACACCATATATTTT. Full variable domain (outside the CDR3, taken from reference TRBV5-8 and TRBJ1-3): EAGVTQSPTHLIKTRGQQATLRCSPISGHTSVYWYQQALGLGLQFLLWYDEGEERNRGNFPPRFSGRQFPNYSSELNVNALELEDSALYLCASSLGVGWENTIYFGEGSWLTVV.

The V and J genes are TRBV6-1 and TRBJ2-7; D assignment may be TRBD1 or TRBD2 (7 bases each). This CDR3 region has 14 residues. Trimming cost V 6 bases and J 6 bases, with 18 bases left between them. Germline assignment: CDR1 MNHNS and CDR2 SASEGT. Here the CDR3 reads CASSRYRGGSEQYF. CDR3 in DNA: TGTGCCAGCAGCCGATACAGGGGAGGGAGCGAGCAGTACTTC.

The rearrangement uses TRBV5-4 and TRBJ2-1; no clear D gene. V was trimmed by 0 bases and J by 9 bases, leaving 16 bases between them. The CDR3 has 15 residues. Germline lookup yields CDR1 SGHNT and CDR2 YYREEE (reference sequence). The CDR3 DNA reads as TGTGCCAGCAGCTTGGTGGGGAATTTGGCGGCTGAGCAGTTCTTC. Translated: CASSLVGNLAAEQFF.

This chain links TRBV7-2 with TRBJ2-3, with 7 bases matching TRBD2. Trimming cost V 5 bases and J 0 bases; bases outside gene matches: 11. The CDR3 has 17 residues. The germline gives CDR1 SGHTA, CDR2 FQGNSA. The CDR3 sequence is CASSLKESSGSTDTQYF. DNA of the CDR3: TGTGCCAGCAGCCTAAAGGAGTCTAGCGGTAGCACAGATACGCAGTATTTT.

The V and J genes are TRBV5-8 and TRBJ2-3; tentatively, D is TRBD1 (5 bases). The CDR3 is made up of 15 amino acids. Trimming took off 0 bases at V and 4 bases at J, with 12 bases between the two ends. Per the germline V gene, CDR1 is SGHTS and CDR2 is YDEGEE. CDR3 nucleotides: TGTGCCAGCAGCTTGGGAGGCTTAGGGGCAGATACGCAGTATTTT. This codes for CASSLGGLGADTQYF. The full variable domain, with the rest looked up from reference TRBV5-8 and TRBJ2-3, is EAGVTQSPTHLIKTRGQQATLRCSPISGHTSVYWYQQALGLGLQFLLWYDEGEERNRGNFPPRFSGRQFPNYSSELNVNALELEDSALYLCASSLGGLGADTQYFGPGTRLTVL.

CDR3 protein: CASKSLRGGRETQYF. The DNA for the CDR3 is TGTGCCAGCAAGTCGCTGCGGGGGGGCCGAGAGACCCAGTACTTC. The V call is TRBV6-5, the J call TRBJ2-5; 9 nucleotides line up with TRBD2. Germline lookup yields CDR1 MNHEY and CDR2 SVGAGI. There are 15 residues in the CDR3. V lost 7 bases, J lost 4 bases, and 10 bases stayed unmatched.

This clone has just a few counts. The chain couples TRBV6-6 to TRBJ1-5; possible D gene TRBD1, 5 bases. CDR1 MNHNY and CDR2 SVGAGI come from the germline V gene (reference sequence). V lost 5 bases, J lost 2 bases, and 10 bases lay in between. The CDR3 contains 14 residues. The CDR3 sequence is CASSALQGNQPQHF. CDR3 in DNA: TGTGCCAGCAGTGCCCTACAGGGCAATCAGCCCCAGCATTTT.

CDR3 sequence: CASSQVDSGRDTQYF. In DNA form, the CDR3 reads TGCGCCAGCAGCCAAGTGGACAGCGGGAGGGATACGCAGTATTTT. V usage is TRBV4-3 and J usage is TRBJ2-3; 9 bases are shared with TRBD2. V lost 1 base to trimming and J lost 6 bases; unmatched junction nucleotides: 5. CDR3 length: 15 residues. Germline V gene lookup returns CDR1 LGHNA and CDR2 YSLEER.

Only one count was recorded for this clone. The chain is built from TRBV28 and TRBJ1-1; tentative D call: TRBD1 (6 bases). Trimming stripped 7 bases from V and 0 bases from J, with 12 bases between. CDR1 and CDR2 from the germline V gene are MDHEN and SYDVKM. The CDR3 covers 14 residues. CDR3 DNA sequence: TGTGCCAGCATTGGGGGGCCCATGAACACTGAAGCTTTCTTT. Protein product: CASIGGPMNTEAFF.

This chain connects TRBV11-2 to TRBJ2-7, with D tentatively TRBD1 (5 bases). V was shortened by 2 bases and J by 3 bases, with 8 bases between the two germline ends. The CDR3 sequence is 13 residues long. Germline lookup yields CDR1 SGHAT and CDR2 FQNNGV. CDR3 sequence: CASSLLQDYEQYF. CDR3 nucleotide sequence: TGTGCCAGCAGCTTATTACAGGACTACGAGCAGTACTTC.

The gene calls are TRBV7-2 and TRBJ1-1, with unresolved D. V lost 2 bases and J 5 bases, leaving 18 bases between the germline ends. The CDR3 sequence is 16 residues long. CDR1 is SGHTA and CDR2 is FQGNSA in the germline V gene. CDR3 sequence (DNA): TGTGCCAGCAGCTTATACCGAAGGCGGGAGGGTACTGAAGCTTTCTTT. Protein sequence: CASSLYRRREGTEAFF.

The genes are TRBV2 and TRBJ2-3, with a tentative D call TRBD1 (5 bases). The V gene's germline CDR1 is SNHLY and CDR2 FYNNEI. V lost 8 bases and J 2 bases, leaving 11 bases between the germline ends. This CDR3 has 13 residues. CDR3 amino acids: CASGRADTDTQYF. CDR3 in DNA: TGTGCCAGCGGCAGGGCGGACACAGATACGCAGTATTTT.

The V gene is TRBV6-6, the J gene TRBJ2-5; D may be TRBD1 (5 bases). V lost 4 bases, J lost 5 bases, and 14 bases lay in between. CDR1 is MNHNY, CDR2 SVGAGI, per germline (reference sequence). This CDR3 contains 14 residues. CDR3 in DNA: TGTGCCAGCAGTTGGACACCTGTTGGGGAGACCCAGTACTTC. Its translation is CASSWTPVGETQYF.

This clone has only one observation. The rearrangement uses TRBV18 and TRBJ2-7; D gene ambiguous. Trimming stripped 4 bases from V and 0 bases from J, with 10 bases between. The CDR3 is 14 amino acids. Looked up from germline, CDR1 is KGHSH and CDR2 is LQKENI. CDR3 protein: CASSQIESSYEQYV. The CDR3 coding sequence is TGTGCCAGCTCACAGATAGAAAGCTCCTACGAGCAGTACGTC.

CDR3 nucleotide sequence: TGTGCCAGCAGCTTAGAGAACAGACACTACACCTTC. Translated: CASSLENRHYTF. The V gene is TRBV11-3, the J gene TRBJ1-2; D is undetermined. Per germline, CDR1 SGHNT and CDR2 YENEEA. V was cut by 0 bases and J by 10 bases, with 9 bases left in between. The CDR3 runs to 12 residues.

V and J are TRBV9 and TRBJ1-1; 8 bases map to TRBD1. The CDR3 runs to 16 residues. Germline CDR1 SGDLS, CDR2 YYNGEE. The junction had 4 bases not matched to a gene; V was cut back by 0 bases and J by 0 bases. CDR3 residues: CASSVGTGGLNTEAFF. The CDR3 nucleotides read TGTGCCAGCAGCGTAGGAACAGGGGGTTTGAACACTGAAGCTTTCTTT.

This clone came up once. The J gene is TRBJ1-4, the V gene TRBV2; a weak D match, TRBD1 (6 bases). The germline gives CDR1 SNHLY, CDR2 FYNNEI. Trimming removed 5 bases at V and 8 bases at J, with 15 bases between. The CDR3 loop spans 14 amino acids. CDR3 in amino acids: CASSSGGREEKLFF. The CDR3 nucleotides read TGTGCCAGCAGTTCGGGGGGGCGAGAGGAAAAACTGTTTTTT.

The genes are TRBV6-5 and TRBJ1-1, with D hard to call. V dropped 3 bases and J dropped 3 bases, with 11 bases sitting between them. The CDR3 sequence is 14 residues long. The V gene's germline CDR1 is MNHEY and CDR2 SVGAGI. CDR3 loop: CASSYGVGDTEAFF. CDR3 coding DNA: TGTGCCAGCAGTTATGGAGTTGGGGACACTGAAGCTTTCTTT.

This sequence joins TRBV7-9 and TRBJ1-1; D is perhaps TRBD1 (6 bases). Trimming took off 5 bases at V and 0 bases at J, with 10 bases between the two ends. The germline gives CDR1 SEHNR, CDR2 FQNEAQ (reference sequence). This CDR3 is built from 14 residues. CDR3 bases: TGTGCCAGCAGCACGGACAGAGTGAACACTGAAGCTTTCTTT. Translation: CASSTDRVNTEAFF.

V usage is TRBV7-9 and J usage is TRBJ2-7; 12 bases fit TRBD2. Trimming cost V 5 bases and J 7 bases; bases outside gene matches: 6. This CDR3 comprises 14 residues. Germline CDR1 SEHNR, CDR2 FQNEAQ (reference sequence). The CDR3 DNA follows: TGTGCCAGCAGCCCTAGCGGGGGGGAGAGGGAGCAGTACGTC. It encodes CASSPSGGEREQYV.

This clone was counted once. The V and J genes are TRBV5-6 and TRBJ2-2; D is perhaps TRBD1 (5 bases). The CDR3 contains 13 residues. Germline loops: CDR1 SGHDT, CDR2 YYEEEE. V lost 0 bases and J lost 6, with 6 bases in between. The CDR3 sequence is CASSLAGPGELFF. CDR3 DNA sequence: TGTGCCAGCAGCTTGGCAGGGCCCGGGGAGCTGTTTTTT.

V gene TRBV28 combines with J gene TRBJ2-2; no reliable D call. The CDR3 is 12 amino acids. With 7 bases removed from V and 7 bases from J, the gap between germline ends came to 10 bases. Germline CDR1 MDHEN, CDR2 SYDVKM. This chain's CDR3 is CASTGRHGELFF. The CDR3 nucleotides read TGTGCCAGCACGGGTCGGCACGGGGAGCTGTTTTTT.

This chain links TRBV7-2 with TRBJ2-5, with D possibly TRBD1 on 7 matching bases. Trimming removed 5 bases at V and 2 bases at J, with 12 bases between. This CDR3 is built from 14 residues. The germline gives CDR1 SGHTA, CDR2 FQGNSA. The CDR3 reads CASSRSGGQETQYF. In DNA form, the CDR3 reads TGTGCCAGCAGCCGTTCAGGGGGGCAAGAGACCCAGTACTTC.